The 9 T cell receptor beta chains in this list originate from one sample, sequenced in a study of blood T cell repertoires in COVID-19. Using immunoSEQ multiplex PCR, the repertoire was profiled, and TCRdb retains in-frame clones only, with some absent. The table includes around 130,000 clones, around 89% detected once. The sample consisted of peripheral blood. These receptors were obtained from a man between 65 and 80 years old with active COVID-19.

The chain has TRBV4-1 and TRBJ1-1; maybe TRBD1 (6 bases). This CDR3 spans 15 amino acids. From germline, CDR1 is MGHRA and CDR2 YSYEKL. Trimming cost V 0 bases and J 3 bases, with 11 bases left between them. The CDR3 loop reads CASSQDGPGDTEAFF. CDR3 nucleotide sequence: TGCGCCAGCAGCCAAGATGGCCCAGGGGACACTGAAGCTTTCTTT.

The chain carries TRBV24-1 and TRBJ2-5; 9 bases are a match to TRBD1. The V gene's germline CDR1 is KGHDR and CDR2 SFDVKD. Trimming removed 1 base from V and 1 base from J; junction bases left unmatched: 6. The CDR3 loop spans 17 amino acids. The CDR3 bases are TGTGCCACCAGTGATTTCGGGACAGGGCCAGCCCAAGAGACCCAGTACTTC. This sequence encodes CATSDFGTGPAQETQYF.

V and J are TRBV9 and TRBJ2-1; 10 nucleotides line up with TRBD2. The CDR3 totals 15 residues. Germline trimming cut 2 bases from V and 3 bases from J; bases unmatched to any gene: 2. The germline V gene encodes CDR1 SGDLS and CDR2 YYNGEE. The CDR3 sequence is CASSVIAGGYNEQFF. CDR3 coding DNA: TGTGCCAGCAGCGTGATAGCGGGAGGCTACAATGAGCAGTTCTTC.

This chain uses TRBV5-4 with TRBJ2-3; 7 positions agree with TRBD1. The CDR3 loop spans 15 amino acids. J gave up 2 bases and V 2 bases, and 5 bases lay outside the gene matches. The germline gives CDR1 SGHNT, CDR2 YYREEE (reference sequence). In DNA form, the CDR3 reads TGTGCCAGCAGCTTTGCACAGGGGACCACAGATACGCAGTATTTT. Its translation is CASSFAQGTTDTQYF.

The genes are TRBV2 and TRBJ2-7; the D gene is possibly TRBD1 (6 bases). With 7 bases removed from V and 9 bases from J, the gap between germline ends came to 13 bases. This CDR3 has 11 amino acids. Germline V gives CDR1 SNHLY, CDR2 FYNNEI. This CDR3 reads CASKLQGWQYF. CDR3 sequence (DNA): TGTGCCAGCAAACTACAGGGCTGGCAGTACTTC.

This clone was seen a handful of times. The chain uses TRBV9 and TRBJ2-6; 10 bases map to TRBD1. This CDR3 has 19 amino acids. CDR1 and CDR2 (germline): SGDLS, YYNGEE. The V gene end was trimmed by 0 bases and the J gene end by 1 base; junction bases not matched to a gene: 7. DNA for the CDR3: TGTGCCAGCAGCGTAGGCTCAGGGACAGGGGTGTCTGGGGCCAACGTCCTGACTTTC. As protein: CASSVGSGTGVSGANVLTF.

The chain carries TRBV5-1 and TRBJ2-5; 7 bases map to TRBD1. Trimming took 4 bases from V and 9 from J; bases not matched to a gene: 12. The CDR3 has 14 amino acids. Per germline, CDR1 SGHRS and CDR2 YFSETQ. The CDR3 DNA follows: TGCGCCAGCAGCCCGGGACAGAGGACTGGCGCCCAGTACTTC. Amino acids: CASSPGQRTGAQYF.

This clone was picked up many times. The chain has TRBV30 and TRBJ1-2, with TRBD1 matching 8 bases. The CDR3 spans 13 residues. The junction had 9 bases not matched to a gene; V was cut back by 4 bases and J by 8 bases. Germline V gives CDR1 GTSNPN, CDR2 SVGIG (reference sequence). Here the CDR3 reads CAWTPTGVRGYTF. The CDR3, as DNA: TGTGCCTGGACCCCGACAGGGGTTAGAGGCTACACCTTC.

This chain joins TRBV25-1 and TRBJ2-7; 7 bases align to TRBD2. J lost 2 bases, V lost 3 bases, and 4 bases had no gene match. Germline V gene lookup returns CDR1 MGHDK and CDR2 SYGVNS. This CDR3 region has 14 residues. The CDR3 region is CASSERAGAYEQYF. The DNA of the CDR3 is TGTGCCAGCAGTGAGAGGGCGGGAGCCTACGAGCAGTACTTC.